This T cell receptor (beta chain) is drawn from a study of glioma-infiltrating T cells. As for the study in general: Low-grade gliomas were grade II; glioblastomas were grade IV at initial diagnosis.

Amplification of TCR alpha and beta CDR3 regions from RNA used iRepertoire nested multiplex PCR. Via MiXCR, TCRdb re-called the multiplex PCR reads, giving one row per CDR3 protein. The repertoire includes more than 300,000 distinct CDR3 sequences, about two fifths of them detected once, and 12% sits in the top ten. Study-level findings and limits: Patients with low tissue-blood divergence carried a signature set of shared blood CDR3 motifs. Tissue-blood divergence was below expectation in non-neoplastic patients, above in gliomas.

Notes on this clonotype: No antigen is known for it.

The CDR3 has 15 amino acids. V lost 1 base and J 5 bases, leaving 13 bases between the germline ends. Germline assignment: CDR1 LNHDA and CDR2 SQIVND (reference sequence). Sample: glioma tissue, nonneoplastic brain tissue, or PBMCs (not recorded which). The V and J genes are TRBV19 and TRBJ2-3; D ambiguous. This TCR was recovered from a human donor with low-grade glioma or glioblastoma, undergoing nonglioma brain surgery, or in good health (not recorded which). The CDR3 loop reads CASSIVPTVLDTQYF. CDR3 in DNA: TGTGCCAGTAGTATAGTACCCACTGTTTTAGATACGCAGTATTTT.